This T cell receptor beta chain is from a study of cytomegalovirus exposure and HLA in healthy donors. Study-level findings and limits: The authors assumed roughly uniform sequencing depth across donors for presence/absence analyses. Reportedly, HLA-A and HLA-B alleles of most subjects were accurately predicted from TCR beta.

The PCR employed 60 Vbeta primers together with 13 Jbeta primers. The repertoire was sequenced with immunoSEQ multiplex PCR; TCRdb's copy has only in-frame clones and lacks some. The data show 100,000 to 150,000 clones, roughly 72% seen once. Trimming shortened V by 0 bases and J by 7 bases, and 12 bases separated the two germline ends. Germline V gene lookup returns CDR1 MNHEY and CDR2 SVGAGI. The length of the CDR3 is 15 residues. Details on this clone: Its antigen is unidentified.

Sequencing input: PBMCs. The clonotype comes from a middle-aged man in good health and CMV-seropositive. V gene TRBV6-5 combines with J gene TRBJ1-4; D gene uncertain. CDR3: CASSYSNGVGEKLFF. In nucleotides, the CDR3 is TGTGCCAGCAGTTACTCGAACGGGGTGGGTGAAAAACTGTTTTTT.